This T cell receptor (beta chain) was captured in a study of T cells in Graves' hyperthyroidism and ophthalmopathy. Researchers amplified the TCR beta CDR3 regions from RNA transcripts. The HTBI set primed first-round TCR CDR3 RT-PCR. TCRdb reanalysed the multiplex PCR reads using MiXCR and keeps one entry per CDR3 protein. The sample has about 350,000 distinct CDR3 sequences; approximately 15% are singletons. Per germline, CDR1 MNHEY and CDR2 SVGEGT. With 6 bases clipped from V and 4 bases from J, the junction kept 8 bases outside the gene matches. The CDR3 consists of 15 residues. The sequenced material came from blood. This TCR was sampled from a woman in her thirties with Graves' hyperthyroidism. The J gene is TRBJ1-4, the V gene TRBV6-2 or TRBV6-3, with 7 bases identical to TRBD1. CDR3 region: CASRPQGSYNEKLFF. CDR3 DNA sequence: TGTGCCAGCAGACCACAGGGGTCTTATAATGAAAAACTGTTTTTT.